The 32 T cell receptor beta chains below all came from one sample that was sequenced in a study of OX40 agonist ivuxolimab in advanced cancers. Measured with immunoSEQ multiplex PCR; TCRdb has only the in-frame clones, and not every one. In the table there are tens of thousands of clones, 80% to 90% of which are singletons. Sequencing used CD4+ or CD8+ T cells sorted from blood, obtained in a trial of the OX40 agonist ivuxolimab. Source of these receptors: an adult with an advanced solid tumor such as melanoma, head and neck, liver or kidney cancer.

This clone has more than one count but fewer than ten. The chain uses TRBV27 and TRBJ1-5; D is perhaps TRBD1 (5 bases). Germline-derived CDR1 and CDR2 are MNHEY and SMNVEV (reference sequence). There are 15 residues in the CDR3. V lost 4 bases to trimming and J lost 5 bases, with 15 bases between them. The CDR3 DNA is TGTGCCAGCAGTTCGTCCAGGGTCTCCGATCAGCCCCAGCATTTT. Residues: CASSSSRVSDQPQHF.

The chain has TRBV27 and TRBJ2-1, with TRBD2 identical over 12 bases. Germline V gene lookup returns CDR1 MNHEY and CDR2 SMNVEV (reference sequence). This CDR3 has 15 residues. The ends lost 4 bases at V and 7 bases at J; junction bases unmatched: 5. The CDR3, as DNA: TGTGCCAGCAGTTCCCTAGCGGGGGGGCGGAATGAGCAGTTCTTC. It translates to CASSSLAGGRNEQFF.

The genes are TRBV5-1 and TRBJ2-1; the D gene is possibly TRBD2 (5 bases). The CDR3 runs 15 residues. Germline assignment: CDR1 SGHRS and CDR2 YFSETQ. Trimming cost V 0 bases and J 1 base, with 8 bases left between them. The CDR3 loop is CASSLAAGSYNEQFF. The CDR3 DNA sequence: TGCGCCAGCAGCTTGGCCGCGGGTTCCTACAATGAGCAGTTCTTC.

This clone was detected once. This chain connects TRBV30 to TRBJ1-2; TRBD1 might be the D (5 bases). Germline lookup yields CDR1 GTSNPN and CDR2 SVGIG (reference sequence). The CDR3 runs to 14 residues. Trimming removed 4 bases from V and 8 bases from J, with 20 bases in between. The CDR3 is CAWTPLGTARGYTF. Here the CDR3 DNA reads TGTGCCTGGACCCCCCTCGGGACGGCTAGAGGCTACACCTTC. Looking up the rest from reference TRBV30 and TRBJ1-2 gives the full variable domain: SQTIHQWPATLVQPVGSPLSLECTVEGTSNPNLYWYRQAAGRGLQLLFYSVGIGQISSEVPQNLSASRPQDRQFILSSKKLLLSDSGFYLCAWTPLGTARGYTFGSGTRLTVV.

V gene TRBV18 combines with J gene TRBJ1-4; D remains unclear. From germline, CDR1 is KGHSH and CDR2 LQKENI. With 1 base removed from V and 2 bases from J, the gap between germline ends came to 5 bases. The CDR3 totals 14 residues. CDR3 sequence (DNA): TGTGCCAGCTCACCACGGGAGACTAATGAAAAACTGTTTTTT. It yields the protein CASSPRETNEKLFF.

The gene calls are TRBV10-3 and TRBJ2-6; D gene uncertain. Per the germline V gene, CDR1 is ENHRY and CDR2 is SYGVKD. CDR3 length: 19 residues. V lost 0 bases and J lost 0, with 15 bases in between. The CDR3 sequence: CAISESILRLGSGANVLTF. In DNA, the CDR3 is TGTGCCATCAGTGAGTCGATATTACGGTTGGGCTCTGGGGCCAACGTCCTGACTTTC.

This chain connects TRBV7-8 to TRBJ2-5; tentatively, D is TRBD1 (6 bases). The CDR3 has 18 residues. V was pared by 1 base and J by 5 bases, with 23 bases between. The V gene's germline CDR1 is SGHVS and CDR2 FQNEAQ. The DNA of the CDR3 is TGTGCCAGCAGCTTAGGGGCGGTGGGGGCTCCTCGGTGGGAGACCCAGTACTTC. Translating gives CASSLGAVGAPRWETQYF.

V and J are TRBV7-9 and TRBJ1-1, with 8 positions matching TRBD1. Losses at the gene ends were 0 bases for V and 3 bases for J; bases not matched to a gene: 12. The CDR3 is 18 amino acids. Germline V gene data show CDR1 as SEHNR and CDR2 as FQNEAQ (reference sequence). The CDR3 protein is CASSLAHGQGIGDTEAFF. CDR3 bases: TGTGCCAGCAGCTTAGCCCACGGACAGGGTATCGGGGACACTGAAGCTTTCTTT.

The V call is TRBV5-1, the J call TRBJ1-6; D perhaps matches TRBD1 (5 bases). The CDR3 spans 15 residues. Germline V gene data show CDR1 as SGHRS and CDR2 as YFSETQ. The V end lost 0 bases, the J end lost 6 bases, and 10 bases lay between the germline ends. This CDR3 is CASSLGDSGNSPLHF. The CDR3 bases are TGCGCCAGCAGCTTGGGAGACAGCGGTAATTCACCCCTCCACTTT.

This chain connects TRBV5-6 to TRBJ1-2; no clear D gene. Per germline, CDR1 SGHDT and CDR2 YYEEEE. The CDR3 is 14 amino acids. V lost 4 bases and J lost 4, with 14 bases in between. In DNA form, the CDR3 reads TGTGCCAGCAGCCTCTGGACGGTAGTCTATGGCTACACCTTC. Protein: CASSLWTVVYGYTF. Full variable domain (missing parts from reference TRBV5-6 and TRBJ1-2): DAGVTQSPTHLIKTRGQQVTLRCSPKSGHDTVSWYQQALGQGPQFIFQYYEEEERQRGNFPDRFSGHQFPNYSSELNVNALLLGDSALYLCASSLWTVVYGYTFGSGTRLTVV.

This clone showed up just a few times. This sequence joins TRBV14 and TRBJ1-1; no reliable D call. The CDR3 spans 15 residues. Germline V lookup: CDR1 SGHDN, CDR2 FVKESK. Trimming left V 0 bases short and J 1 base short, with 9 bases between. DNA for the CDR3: TGTGCCAGCAGCCAAGATGCCGGCTCGAACACTGAAGCTTTCTTT. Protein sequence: CASSQDAGSNTEAFF.

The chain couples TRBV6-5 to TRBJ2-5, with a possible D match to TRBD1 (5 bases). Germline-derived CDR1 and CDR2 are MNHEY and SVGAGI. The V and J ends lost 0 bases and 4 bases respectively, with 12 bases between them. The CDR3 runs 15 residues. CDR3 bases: TGTGCCAGCAGTTACTCTTCACCTAGGGGAGAGACCCAGTACTTC. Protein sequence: CASSYSSPRGETQYF.

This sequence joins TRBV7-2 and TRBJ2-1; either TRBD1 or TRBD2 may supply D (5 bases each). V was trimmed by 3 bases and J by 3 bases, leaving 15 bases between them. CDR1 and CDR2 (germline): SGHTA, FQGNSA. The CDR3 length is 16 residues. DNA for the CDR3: TGTGCCAGCAGCTTTAATGGGGGAACGGGCTACAATGAGCAGTTCTTC. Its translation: CASSFNGGTGYNEQFF.

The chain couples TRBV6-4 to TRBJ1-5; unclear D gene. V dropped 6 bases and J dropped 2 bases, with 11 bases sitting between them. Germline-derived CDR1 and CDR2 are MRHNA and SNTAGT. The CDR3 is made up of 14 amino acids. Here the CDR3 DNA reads TGTGCCAGCAGCGCTCAGCATGGCAATCAGCCCCAGCATTTT. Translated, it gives CASSAQHGNQPQHF.

DNA of the CDR3: TGTGCCAGTAGTATGGGGCACACTGAAGCTTTCTTT. Amino acids: CASSMGHTEAFF. The gene calls are TRBV19 and TRBJ1-1; D possibly corresponds to TRBD1 (5 bases). Germline V gives CDR1 LNHDA, CDR2 SQIVND (reference sequence). This CDR3 comprises 12 residues. V was trimmed by 3 bases and J by 3 bases, leaving 5 bases between them.

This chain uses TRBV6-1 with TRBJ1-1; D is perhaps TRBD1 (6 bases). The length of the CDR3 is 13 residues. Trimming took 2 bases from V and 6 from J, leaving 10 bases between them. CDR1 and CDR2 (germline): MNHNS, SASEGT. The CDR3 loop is CASSETRGAEAFF. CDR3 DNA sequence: TGTGCCAGCAGTGAAACCAGGGGTGCTGAAGCTTTCTTT.

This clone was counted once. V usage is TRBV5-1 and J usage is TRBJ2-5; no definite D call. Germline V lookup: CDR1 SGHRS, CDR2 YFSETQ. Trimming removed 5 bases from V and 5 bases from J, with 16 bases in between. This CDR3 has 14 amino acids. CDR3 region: CASSFPPLSETQYF. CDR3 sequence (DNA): TGCGCCAGCAGTTTCCCTCCCCTAAGCGAGACCCAGTACTTC.

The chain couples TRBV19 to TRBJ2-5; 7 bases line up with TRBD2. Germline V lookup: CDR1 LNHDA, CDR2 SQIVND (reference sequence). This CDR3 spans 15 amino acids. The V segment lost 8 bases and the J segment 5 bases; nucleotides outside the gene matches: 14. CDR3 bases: TGTGCCAGTTCACGGCGCGGGAGTACGTCTGAGACCCAGTACTTC. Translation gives CASSRRGSTSETQYF.

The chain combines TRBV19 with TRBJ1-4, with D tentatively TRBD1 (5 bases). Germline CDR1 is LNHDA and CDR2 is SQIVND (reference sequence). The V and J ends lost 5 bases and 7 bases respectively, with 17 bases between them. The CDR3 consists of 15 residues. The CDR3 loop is CASSPGPTRGEKLFF. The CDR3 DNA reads TGTGCCAGTAGTCCGGGGCCTACACGGGGTGAAAAACTGTTTTTT.

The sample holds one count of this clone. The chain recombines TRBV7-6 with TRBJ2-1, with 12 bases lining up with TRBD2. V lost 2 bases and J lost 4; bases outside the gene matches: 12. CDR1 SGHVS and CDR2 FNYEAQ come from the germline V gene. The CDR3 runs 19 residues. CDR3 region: CASSLNGGTGLAGYNEQFF. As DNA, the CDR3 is TGTGCCAGCAGCTTAAATGGGGGGACCGGACTAGCGGGATACAATGAGCAGTTCTTC. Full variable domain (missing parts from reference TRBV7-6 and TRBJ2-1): GAGVSQSPRYKVTKRGQDVALRCDPISGHVSLYWYRQALGQGPEFLTYFNYEAQQDKSGLPNDRFSAERPEGSISTLTIQRTEQRDSAMYRCASSLNGGTGLAGYNEQFFGPGTRLTVL.

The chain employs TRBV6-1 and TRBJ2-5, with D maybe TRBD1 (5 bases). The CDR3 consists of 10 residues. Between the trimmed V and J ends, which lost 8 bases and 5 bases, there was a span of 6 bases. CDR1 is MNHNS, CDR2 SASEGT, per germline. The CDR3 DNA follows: TGTGCCAGCTGGGGCGAGACCCAGTACTTC. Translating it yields CASWGETQYF.

The CDR3 spells CASSLTGDNQPQHF. DNA of the CDR3: TGCGCCAGCAGCTTGACAGGGGACAATCAGCCCCAGCATTTT. The rearrangement links TRBV5-1 to TRBJ1-5; 7 positions match TRBD1. Per germline, CDR1 SGHRS and CDR2 YFSETQ. CDR3 size: 14 residues. V shed 1 base, J shed 3 bases, and the junction held 1 base outside the gene matches.

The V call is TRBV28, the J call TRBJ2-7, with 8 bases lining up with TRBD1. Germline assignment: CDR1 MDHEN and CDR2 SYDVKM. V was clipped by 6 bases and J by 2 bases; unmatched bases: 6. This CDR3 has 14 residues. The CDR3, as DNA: TGTGCCAGCAGCCCGGGACAGGAAGCCTACGAGCAGTACTTC. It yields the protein CASSPGQEAYEQYF.

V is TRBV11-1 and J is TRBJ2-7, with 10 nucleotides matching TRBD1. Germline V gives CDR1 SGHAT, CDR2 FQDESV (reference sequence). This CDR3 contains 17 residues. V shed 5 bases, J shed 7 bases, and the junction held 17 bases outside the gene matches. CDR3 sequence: CASSLSRGTGALEEQYF. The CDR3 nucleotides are TGTGCCAGCAGCCTCTCGAGGGGGACAGGGGCGTTGGAAGAGCAGTACTTC.

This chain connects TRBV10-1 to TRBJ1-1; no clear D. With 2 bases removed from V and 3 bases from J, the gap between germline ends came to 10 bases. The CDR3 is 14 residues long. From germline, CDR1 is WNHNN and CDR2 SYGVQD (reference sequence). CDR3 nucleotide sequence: TGCGCCAGCAGTGAGCCAAGGGTTGACACTGAAGCTTTCTTT. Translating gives CASSEPRVDTEAFF.

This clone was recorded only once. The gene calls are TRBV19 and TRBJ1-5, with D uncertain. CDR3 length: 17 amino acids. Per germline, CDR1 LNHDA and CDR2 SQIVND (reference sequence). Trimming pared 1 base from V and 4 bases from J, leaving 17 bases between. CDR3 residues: CASSIGIRGTENQPQHF. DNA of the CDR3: TGTGCCAGTAGTATAGGCATCCGGGGAACTGAAAATCAGCCCCAGCATTTT. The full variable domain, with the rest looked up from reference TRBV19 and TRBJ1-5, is DGGITQSPKYLFRKEGQNVTLSCEQNLNHDAMYWYRQDPGQGLRLIYYSQIVNDFQKGDIAEGYSVSREKKESFPLTVTSAQKNPTAFYLCASSIGIRGTENQPQHFGDGTRLSIL.

CDR3 nucleotide sequence: TGCGCCAGCAGCCATGGACAGGGGGCAGGGTCCTATAATTCACCCCTCCACTTT. Its translation is CASSHGQGAGSYNSPLHF. The chain couples TRBV4-1 to TRBJ1-6; TRBD1 agrees at 11 bases. CDR3 length equals 18 residues. Germline V gives CDR1 MGHRA, CDR2 YSYEKL. Trimming took 3 bases from V and 1 from J; bases not matched to a gene: 5.

The CDR3 sequence: CASSHSNQETQYF. The CDR3 DNA is TGTGCCAGCAGCCACAGCAACCAAGAGACCCAGTACTTC. The V gene is TRBV14, the J gene TRBJ2-5; no clear D. V was clipped by 3 bases and J by 0 bases, with 5 bases between them. The germline V gene has CDR1 SGHDN and CDR2 FVKESK. The CDR3 length is 13 residues.

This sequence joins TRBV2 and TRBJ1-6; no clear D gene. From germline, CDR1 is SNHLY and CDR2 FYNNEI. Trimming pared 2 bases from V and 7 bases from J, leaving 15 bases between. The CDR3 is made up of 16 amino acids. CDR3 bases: TGTGCCAGCAGTGAATTCCGCACGTATGGAAATTCACCCCTCCACTTT. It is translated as CASSEFRTYGNSPLHF.

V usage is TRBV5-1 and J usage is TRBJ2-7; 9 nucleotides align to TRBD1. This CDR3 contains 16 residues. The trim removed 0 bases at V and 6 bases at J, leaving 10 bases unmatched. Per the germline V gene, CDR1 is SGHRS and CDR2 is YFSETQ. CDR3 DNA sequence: TGCGCCAGCAGCTTGGGGACCGGGACAGGGCCTCTCGAGCAGTACTTC. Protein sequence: CASSLGTGTGPLEQYF. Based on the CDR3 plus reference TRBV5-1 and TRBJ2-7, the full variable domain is KAGVTQTPRYLIKTRGQQVTLSCSPISGHRSVSWYQQTPGQGLQFLFEYFSETQRNKGNFPGRFSGRQFSNSRSEMNVSTLELGDSALYLCASSLGTGTGPLEQYFGPGTRLTVT.

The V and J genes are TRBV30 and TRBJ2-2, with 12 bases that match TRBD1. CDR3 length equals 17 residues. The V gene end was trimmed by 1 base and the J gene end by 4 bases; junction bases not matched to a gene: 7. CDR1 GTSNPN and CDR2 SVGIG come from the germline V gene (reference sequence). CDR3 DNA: TGTGCCTGGAGTGACCCCGGGACAGGGGGCGGCACCGGGGAGCTGTTTTTT. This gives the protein CAWSDPGTGGGTGELFF.

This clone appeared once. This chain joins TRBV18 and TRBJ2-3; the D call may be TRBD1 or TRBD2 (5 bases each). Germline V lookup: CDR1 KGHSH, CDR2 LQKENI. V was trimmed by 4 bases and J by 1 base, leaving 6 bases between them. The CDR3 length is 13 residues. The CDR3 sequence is CASSRDRTDTQYF. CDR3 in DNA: TGTGCCAGCTCACGGGACCGCACAGATACGCAGTATTTT.